This T cell receptor beta chain emerged from a study of vaccination and CD4 T cells after COVID-19 (dated by TCRdb to about 2022). Study-level background: Convalescent patients had a positive SARS-CoV-2 result on nasal swab PCR, and of these patients, fewer than ten had mild disease and one had severe disease. The convalescent cohort included six males and four females, with two Hispanic individuals, seven Caucasians, two Asians and one multiracial person. Participants got two doses of the Pfizer-BioNTech BNT162b2 vaccine (n=8) or two doses of the Moderna mRNA-1273 vaccine (n=2). Post-COVID blood samples from convalescent patients were collected a median of approximately 93 days after diagnosis, with a range of 35 to 161 days. Post-vaccine blood samples were taken a median of 72 days after the second vaccine dose, with a range of roughly 13 to 250 days. The cultures were stimulated with overlapping spike peptide pools from SARS-CoV-2 and from the common cold coronaviruses HCoV-NL63, HCoV-OC43 and HCoV-229E. Control cultures used a CEFX viral epitope pool as positive control, an HIV-1 Nef peptide pool as negative control, or no peptide. In roughly 11 COVID-19 convalescent patients and 4 infection-naive healthy vaccine recipients, the spike-specific CD4+ TCR repertoire before mRNA vaccination was compared with the repertoire after mRNA vaccination. Broad study findings and their caveats: Among the post-vaccine SARS-CoV-2-reactive clones in convalescent patients, a median around 90% showed up only after vaccination, which suggests vaccine-specific priming. The number of convalescent patients in the study was relatively small, and the study did not examine early timepoints following natural infection. Nearly all vaccine-specific clones in convalescent patients (304 of 307) were mono-reactive for SARS-CoV-2 spike rather than cross-reactive with common cold coronaviruses. Although the median number of SARS-CoV-2-reactive clonotypes went up from more than 20 after infection to around 40 after vaccination, the increase was not significant.

Libraries came from PCR. DNA from cultured CD4+ T cells was subjected to TCR sequencing with the Oncomine TCR Beta short-read assay at the Johns Hopkins FTIC core. The QIAamp micro DNA kit was used to extract genomic DNA from the cultured CD4+ T cells. The Oncomine TCR Beta libraries from cultured CD4+ T cells were pooled using unique dual indexes and then sequenced on an Illumina iSeq 100. The source study handled its data this way. Non-productive sequences were filtered out, and CDR3s that did not start with C, did not end with F or W, or were shorter than 7 amino acids were discarded. The MANAFEST web application was used to identify antigen-specific clonotypes by comparing peptide-stimulated wells against reference wells and other culture wells. Positive clones required FDR below 0.05, an odds ratio above 5, and productive frequency above 0.1% in at least two of three replicate wells. Cross-reactive clonotypes were defined as significantly expanded in both SARS-CoV-2 spike wells and at least one common cold coronavirus spike condition. Levenshtein distances (stringdist) and unrooted phylogenetic trees (ape) in R version 3.6.1 were used to assess CDR3 homology. The public reads were reanalyzed by TCRdb: fastp trimming at Q25, MiXCR alignment, in-frame beta chains only. Under each unique CDR3 protein, matching rows form one entry showing the most common genes and DNA. These V and J calls originate from TCRdb's pipeline instead of the authors' own analysis. The table for this sample lists approximately 6,400 distinct CDR3 sequences; about 70% of them were counted only once. Clones ranked in the top ten supply approximately 30% of the sample.

There are 17 amino acids in the CDR3, from cysteine to phenylalanine inclusive. The entry retains the CDR3 DNA only, 51 bases that are in frame from base 1. V and J lose 3 bases and 7 bases, and a span of 22 bases separates them. As encoded in the germline V gene, CDR1 is MDHEN while CDR2 is SYDVKM. Worth noting for this clonotype: Its antigen is unknown. The record has no base qualities; no much larger clone is one base away.

What this sample's treatment or condition label stands for: roughly nine-day PBMC culture with coronavirus spike peptide pools or control peptides (ViraFEST assay). The ViraFEST assay, used in the study, expanded antigen-specific T cells with peptide pools and then identified the expanded clonotypes through TCR sequencing. Positive SARS-CoV-2 PCR tests in the convalescent patients dated from March to December 2020, before Alpha, Beta and Delta variants emerged in the United States. Each well held around 2 million PBMCs cultured in IMDM containing roughly 5.5% human AB serum and around 10 IU/ml IL-2, with about 9.4 ug/ml peptide pools added. On days 3 and 7, half of the culture medium was replaced with fresh IL-2-containing medium. CD4+ T cells were isolated after roughly 10 days of culture through negative selection using the EasySep CD4+ T cell isolation kit. Ficoll-Paque Plus gradient centrifugation was used to isolate PBMCs from whole blood, and the isolated PBMCs were then either used fresh or cryopreserved at -140C. Each culture condition was generally run in triplicate wells.

The TCR originated in a human donor who had recovered from COVID-19. Recombination joined TRBV28 with TRBJ1-5; TRBD1 might be the D gene, on 6 matching bases. The sequenced sample was CD4+ T cells from blood, cultured in vitro. The DNA is TGTGCCAGCAGTTTGGGGGCTGGGTCCGCCTATAGCCAGCCCCAGCATTTT. Its translation is CASSLGAGSAYSQPQHF.